Reported below is one TCR beta chain. It has no known antigen specificity. Per-base qualities were not stored, and no clone one base away is much larger. The treatment or condition label, read with the paper, signifies: high-dose cyclophosphamide on days +3 and +4 as single-agent GVHD prophylaxis. Busulfan and fludarabine conditioning, a related or unrelated marrow graft, and cyclophosphamide on days +3 and +4 were given to PTCy patients. PTCy-treated patients were drawn from a prospective multi-institutional clinical trial. Mononuclear cells from peripheral blood and bone marrow were separated by Ficoll-Hypaque density centrifugation and then cryopreserved. This sample is part of a study of T cells after posttransplantation cyclophosphamide (dated by TCRdb to about 2016). Notes on the research overall: Using TRB sequencing, the study followed how the T cell repertoire reconstituted after myeloablative bone marrow transplantation in which posttransplantation cyclophosphamide served as GVHD prophylaxis. Samples from under 40 PTCy-treated patients, along with samples from around 16 of their related bone marrow donors, underwent antigen receptor sequencing. Blood from every one of the 30 to 40 PTCy patients who had 1-year posttransplant specimens underwent TRB sequencing. In 3 patients, up to about 3 additional blood samples taken between 2 and 5.2 years after transplant also underwent TRB sequencing, as did pretransplant blood from 4 patients. Because TRA and TRB clonality were tightly correlated in 9 or 10 samples, subsequent TCR analyses were focused on TRB only. Public TRB sequences were queried against a database of over 3,600 sequences associated with responses to pathogens, tumor antigens, self-antigens and alloantigens. Results and caveats for the whole study, not just this receptor: Donor-recipient similarity was low at 1-2 months but rose over the first year, and later blood repertoires were often dominated by donor CD8+ memory clones. The TRB repertoires of T cells infiltrating skin or the GI tract showed only limited overlap with the TRB repertoires found in blood. Across roughly 48 patients, TRB clonality was highly associated with recipient CMV seropositivity and CMV reactivation, and diversity in PTCy patients was similar to diversity in CNI/methotrexate controls.

Genomic DNA was used for TRB sequencing, which was performed with the immunoSEQ assay at survey resolution or with the hsTCRB kit. Processing in the source paper ran as follows. Initial read processing used immunoSEQ software, and repertoire analyses used the LymphoSeq R package. Clonality was computed as 1 minus normalized Shannon entropy; Gini coefficient was also calculated for each TRB dataset. To infer phenotypes in unsorted samples, TRB sequences from sorted subsets of the recipient or donor were mapped onto the unsorted samples of the same recipient. TCRdb limited this immuneACCESS table to in-frame rearrangements with V and J called. A share of clones is missing; checked studies link under half to unresolved V genes, and the rest is unexplained. V and J calls and clone size come straight from that table; D and trimming were deduced from the DNA. The sample table contains roughly 20,000 clones; only one count was recorded for 74% of them. In total, the top ten clones hold 25% to 35% of the sample.

From a lookup of the germline V gene, CDR1 and CDR2 are SGHTA and FQGNSA. Trimming at the junction amounts to 5 bases on V and 2 bases on J, and the germline ends lie 13 bases apart. The CDR3 sequence holds 15 residues, the cysteine and phenylalanine included. Only the CDR3 portion is preserved as DNA: 45 bases, with reading frame beginning at the first base. The input for sequencing was PBMCs, taken after an allogeneic stem cell transplant with post-transplant cyclophosphamide. The chain was built from TRBV7-2 and TRBJ1-5; the D gene identity is not certain. The source is a male patient aged 30 to 39 who received an allogeneic stem cell transplant from a related donor, was CMV-positive, and had acute GVHD only. After a transplant, some T cells may be of graft donor origin. In nucleotides, the sequence is TGTGCCAGCAGCGGACGGGGTGGTGGCAATCAGCCCCAGCATTTT. The translation is CASSGRGGGNQPQHF.